The entry below gives a single T cell receptor (beta chain) sequence along with its context. No antigen is known for it. The data were produced by immunoSEQ multiplex PCR, yet TCRdb's version contains in-frame clones alone and is incomplete. The data show 1,400 to 1,500 clones, about 80% seen once. Over chemoradiotherapy, repertoires were sampled more than once. This sample was included in a study of chemoradiotherapy in HPV16-positive cancers. Germline values: CDR1 MDHEN, CDR2 SYDVKM. The CDR3 consists of 16 residues. The junction had 9 bases not matched to a gene; V was cut back by 5 bases and J by 2 bases. Findings of the study overall: During treatment, candidate HPV-specific clones and E7-related motifs expanded in tumor. Only a couple of HPV16-positive patients supplied the functional HPV-specificity definition.

The source of this sequence is a human donor with HPV-associated anogenital cancer. The chain combines TRBV28 with TRBJ1-5; TRBD1 agrees at 7 bases. The specimen comprised tumor tissue, sampled from a patient who underwent chemoradiotherapy. This CDR3 reads CASSPDRATGNQPQHF. DNA of the CDR3: TGTGCCAGCAGTCCCGACAGGGCGACTGGCAATCAGCCCCAGCATTTT.